This record concerns one T cell receptor (beta chain) sequence. As yet, its antigen is unknown. The J segment lost 7 bases and the V segment lost 3 bases, leaving 4 bases of the junction unmatched. The CDR3 sequence is 15 residues long. Germline loops: CDR1 MRHNA, CDR2 SNTAGT. It was with 60 Vbeta and 13 Jbeta primers that the PCR ran. Original processing methods: About 10 million shared chains were among approximately 80 million unique TCR beta chains counted in a later analysis. The method was immunoSEQ multiplex PCR; TCRdb's version includes in-frame clones alone and lacks a portion of them. V, J and clone size derive from that table, while D and trimming were established from the DNA sequence. The table records about 120,000 clones, around 85% of them present only once. This specimen comes from a study of cytomegalovirus exposure and HLA in healthy donors. The study, taken as a whole, reports: Rare TCR sequences predominated, though certain public TCRs were found in many donors.

The chain links TRBV6-4 to TRBJ2-1, with 12 bases fitting TRBD1. The sequencing input was PBMCs. The receptor was derived from a man younger than 45 in good health and CMV-seronegative. The CDR3 sequence is CASSEGQGASNEQFF. The CDR3 nucleotides are TGTGCCAGCAGTGAGGGACAGGGGGCTTCAAATGAGCAGTTCTTC.